The next 28 T cell receptor beta chains were all read from a single sample in a study of blood T cells in healthy people across ages. The authors ran a second PCR of roughly 6 to 11 cycles using a sample-barcoded 5' primer and a J-beta primer mix. TCRdb reanalysed the 5' RACE reads using MiXCR and keeps one entry per CDR3 protein. The sample lists hundreds of thousands of distinct CDR3 sequences, about 32% occurring once. Sample: blood. These receptors all come from a woman of 80 years or more in good health.

The rearrangement links TRBV7-2 to TRBJ1-2; no firm D call. The V gene lost 3 bases and the J gene lost 1 base, with 9 bases spanning the gap. Germline CDR1 is SGHTA and CDR2 is FQGNSA. The CDR3 contains 14 residues. The CDR3 nucleotides read TGTGCCAGCAGCTTTGCCCGGGTTAACTATGGCTACACCTTC. It is translated as CASSFARVNYGYTF.

The sample holds many counts of this clonotype. This chain connects TRBV6-6 to TRBJ2-7; 10 nucleotides match TRBD1. V gave up 4 bases and J gave up 1 base; unmatched junction bases: 7. The length of the CDR3 is 16 residues. Germline lookup yields CDR1 MNHNY and CDR2 SVGAGI (reference sequence). This CDR3 reads CASSSWTGGPSYEQYF. The CDR3 DNA is TGTGCCAGCAGTTCCTGGACAGGGGGTCCATCCTACGAGCAGTACTTC.

This clonotype was picked up many times. The J gene is TRBJ2-3, the V gene TRBV7-8, with 11 bases aligning to TRBD1. J gave up 1 base and V 6 bases, and 3 bases lay outside the gene matches. Germline V gene sequence: CDR1 SGHVS, CDR2 FQNEAQ. This CDR3 contains 15 residues. The DNA for the CDR3 is TGTGCCAGCAGGGACAGGGGGCCCCGCACAGATACGCAGTATTTT. Protein: CASRDRGPRTDTQYF.

The rearrangement links TRBV5-1 to TRBJ1-2, with D perhaps TRBD1 (6 bases). Germline V gives CDR1 SGHRS, CDR2 YFSETQ. CDR3 size: 13 residues. V lost 2 bases, J lost 8 bases, and 13 bases lay in between. CDR3 sequence reads: CASSFHREAGYTF. The CDR3, as DNA: TGCGCCAGCAGCTTCCACAGGGAGGCCGGCTACACCTTC.

This clonotype was detected ten times or more. This chain uses TRBV10-3 with TRBJ2-7; no reliable D call. In germline, CDR1 is ENHRY, CDR2 SYGVKD. The CDR3 loop spans 12 amino acids. V was pared by 8 bases and J by 5 bases, with 13 bases between. CDR3 nucleotides: TGTGCCATCGCAGGCCTGTCAAACGAGCAGTACTTC. It is translated as CAIAGLSNEQYF.

This clonotype was observed a few times. The rearrangement uses TRBV7-9 and TRBJ1-4; weak D call: TRBD1 (5 bases). CDR1 is SEHNR, CDR2 FQNEAQ, per germline (reference sequence). CDR3 length: 14 amino acids. Trimming shortened V by 1 base and J by 6 bases, and 9 bases separated the two germline ends. The CDR3 sequence: CASSLGQKYEKLFF. CDR3 coding DNA: TGTGCCAGCAGCTTAGGACAGAAATATGAAAAACTGTTTTTT.

This clonotype was detected ten times or more. This sequence joins TRBV24-1 and TRBJ2-3; 8 positions agree with TRBD2. The CDR3 loop spans 18 amino acids. The trim removed 4 bases at V and 1 base at J, leaving 12 bases unmatched. From germline, CDR1 is KGHDR and CDR2 SFDVKD. DNA of the CDR3: TGTGCCACCAGTGACCTCTCCGGGACTAGGCCCGGCACAGATACGCAGTATTTT. Its translation: CATSDLSGTRPGTDTQYF.

This clonotype came up many times. This chain uses TRBV6-1 with TRBJ2-1; D not resolved. Trimming left V 7 bases short and J 0 bases short, with 7 bases between. The CDR3 is 13 residues long. Looked up from germline, CDR1 is MNHNS and CDR2 is SASEGT. CDR3 DNA: TGTGCCAGCAATACTATCTCCTACAATGAGCAGTTCTTC. Translated: CASNTISYNEQFF.

The CDR3 DNA reads as TGTGCCAGCAGTTTAAGGCTAGCGGGAGTCCGCTCCTACGAGCAGTACTTC. Its protein is CASSLRLAGVRSYEQYF. This chain uses TRBV28 with TRBJ2-7; TRBD2 matches at 10 bases. The CDR3 is made up of 17 amino acids. The J segment lost 0 bases and the V segment lost 2 bases, leaving 7 bases of the junction unmatched. The germline CDR1 and CDR2 sequences are MDHEN and SYDVKM.

Details on this clonotype: One end of the junction does not line up with germline, which may come from a read error. The rearrangement links TRBV30 to TRBJ1-6; maybe TRBD1 (5 bases). The CDR3 is made up of 14 amino acids. CDR1 GTSNPN and CDR2 SVGIG come from the germline V gene (reference sequence). CDR3 sequence: CAWSVGRANSPPHF. The CDR3 region has the DNA TGTGCCTGGAGTGTTGGCAGGGCCAATTCACCCCCCCACTTT.

This clonotype was recorded many times. This chain uses TRBV12-3 or TRBV12-4 with TRBJ2-1; 10 positions match TRBD2. CDR3 length: 15 residues. J was trimmed by 6 bases and V by 1 base; bases with no gene match: 3. The CDR3 coding sequence is TGTGCCAGCAGTTTAGGTTCTAGCGGGGGCAATGAGCAGTTCTTC. Its protein product is CASSLGSSGGNEQFF.

This clonotype was observed at least ten times. This may stem from a read error, because a much larger clone lies one nucleotide away. The chain links TRBV28 to TRBJ2-3; 10 bases agree with TRBD1. Trimming at V came to 0 bases and at J to 3 bases, leaving 0 bases not matched to a gene. Per germline, CDR1 MDHEN and CDR2 SYDVKM. The CDR3 has 15 amino acids. The CDR3 DNA reads TGTGCCAGCAGTTTATGGGGACAGGGGACAGATACGCAGTATTTT. Protein product: CASSLWGQGTDTQYF.

Notes on this clonotype: Being one base from a much bigger clone, this may be a read error. The chain combines TRBV19 with TRBJ2-3; D perhaps matches TRBD2 (6 bases). Trimming cost V 5 bases and J 2 bases, with 17 bases left between them. CDR1 and CDR2 from the germline V gene are LNHDA and SQIVND (reference sequence). This CDR3 is 16 amino acids long. The CDR3 nucleotides read TGTGCCAGTAGTCCTCTAGCGTGGGCCGTCACAGATACGCAGTATTTT. As protein: CASSPLAWAVTDTQYF.

This clonotype was observed a handful of times. The genes are TRBV2 and TRBJ1-1; 8 bases map to TRBD1. The CDR3 has 18 amino acids. Germline V lookup: CDR1 SNHLY, CDR2 FYNNEI. The trim removed 5 bases at V and 5 bases at J, leaving 19 bases unmatched. The CDR3 region is CASSPGPLTGAGSTEAFF. The CDR3 DNA follows: TGTGCCAGCAGTCCAGGCCCCTTGACAGGGGCGGGTTCGACTGAAGCTTTCTTT.

As to this clonotype: A much larger clone lies a single base off, so this may be a read error. This rearrangement joins TRBV5-1 to TRBJ2-7; D not resolved. The V end was cut by 0 bases, the J end by 7 bases, with 14 bases between. This CDR3 spans 14 amino acids. The germline gives CDR1 SGHRS, CDR2 YFSETQ. This CDR3 reads CASSLAYRTNEQYF. CDR3 bases: TGCGCCAGCAGCTTGGCTTATCGGACGAATGAGCAGTACTTC.

This clonotype was seen repeatedly, ten times or more. The V gene is TRBV7-3, the J gene TRBJ2-7; D call uncertain. The CDR3 contains 11 residues. Germline assignment: CDR1 SGHTA and CDR2 FQGTGA. V was shortened by 5 bases and J by 4 bases, with 6 bases between the two germline ends. The CDR3 DNA follows: TGTGCCAGCAGCCCGCGTTACGAGCAGTACTTC. Its protein product is CASSPRYEQYF.

This clonotype was observed at least ten times. This chain connects TRBV29-1 to TRBJ2-3, with D tentatively TRBD2 (6 bases). This CDR3 has 13 residues. Deletions cut 6 bases from V and 4 bases from J, with 14 bases between. The germline gives CDR1 SQVTM, CDR2 ANQGSEA. The chain's CDR3 is CSVPAGGSDTQYF. CDR3 DNA: TGCAGCGTCCCGGCCGGGGGTTCAGATACGCAGTATTTT.

With regard to this clonotype: This may be a read error: a much more frequent sequence differs by one nucleotide. The chain uses TRBV5-4 and TRBJ2-5; the match to TRBD1 covers 8 bases. The CDR3 is 14 amino acids. Per the germline V gene, CDR1 is SGHNT and CDR2 is YYREEE (reference sequence). V trimming: 4 bases; J trimming: 6 bases; junction bases outside the gene matches: 8. The CDR3 bases are TGTGCCAGCAGCACCGCAGGGGGCCGAAAGACCCAGTACTTC. Protein product: CASSTAGGRKTQYF.

This clonotype was observed many times. V is TRBV5-5 and J is TRBJ2-3; D gene uncertain. Germline loops: CDR1 SGHKS, CDR2 YYEKEE (reference sequence). This CDR3 is 14 amino acids long. Trimming removed 2 bases at V and 6 bases at J, with 13 bases between. The CDR3 here is CASSLSRSQDTQYF. The DNA of the CDR3 is TGTGCCAGCAGCTTATCACGATCCCAGGATACGCAGTATTTT.

This clonotype has a count of ten or more. This rearrangement joins TRBV24-1 to TRBJ2-3; no definite D call. The CDR3 length is 14 residues. Germline V gene sequence: CDR1 KGHDR, CDR2 SFDVKD. Trimming stripped 3 bases from V and 0 bases from J, with 6 bases between. The CDR3 sequence is CATSDVFSTDTQYF. CDR3 nucleotide sequence: TGTGCCACCAGTGATGTGTTCAGCACAGATACGCAGTATTTT.

Only a few counts were recorded for this clonotype. At one boundary the junction diverges from the germline segment, which might be a read error. The chain employs TRBV12-3 or TRBV12-4 and TRBJ2-1, with 10 bases fitting TRBD2. The J call may be incorrect, as the DNA end agrees better with TRBJ2-7. The CDR3 has 15 residues. Written as DNA, the CDR3 is TGTACCAGCAGTTTACTAGCGGGGATCTACAATGAGCAGTACTTC. This codes for CTSSLLAGIYNEQYF.

Turning to this clonotype: A clone one base away is much larger, so this may be a read error. This chain uses TRBV10-3 with TRBJ1-1; 9 positions agree with TRBD1. The CDR3 is made up of 12 amino acids. The J segment lost 4 bases and the V segment lost 9 bases, leaving 3 bases of the junction unmatched. The germline CDR1 and CDR2 sequences are ENHRY and SYGVKD. The CDR3 sequence is CAIGQGTTEAFF. CDR3 bases: TGTGCCATAGGACAGGGGACCACTGAAGCTTTCTTT.

About this clonotype: Germline and junction disagree at one end, which may indicate a read error. J is TRBJ2-4 and V is TRBV6-2 or TRBV6-3; TRBD2 matches 8 bases. The CDR3 is 14 residues long. The V gene's germline CDR1 is MNHEY and CDR2 SVGEGT. DNA of the CDR3: TGTACCAGCGGGGATCCAGCGGGGGTGAATACGCAGTACTTC. It yields the protein CTSGDPAGVNTQYF.

This clonotype was seen a handful of times. The junction does not match germline at one end; this may be a read error. This chain uses TRBV27 with TRBJ1-1; D gene uncertain. This CDR3 is built from 12 residues. The germline V gene encodes CDR1 MNHEY and CDR2 SMNVEV (reference sequence). Here the CDR3 DNA reads TGTGCCAGCCGTTTGGCGAACACTGAAGCTTTCTTT. Translating it yields CASRLANTEAFF.

On this clonotype itself: This clone may be a read error of a much larger clone one base away. V gene TRBV2 combines with J gene TRBJ2-5, with 11 bases matching TRBD2. This CDR3 is built from 18 residues. Germline CDR1 SNHLY, CDR2 FYNNEI. The CDR3 region is CAGSEGLGLAGNQETQYF. CDR3 nucleotides: TGTGCCGGCAGTGAAGGCCTCGGACTAGCGGGCAACCAAGAGACCCAGTACTTC.

Comment on this clonotype: This clone may be a read error of a much larger clone one base away. In DNA form, the CDR3 reads TGTGCCAGCAGTGAAAGTGGGTTGGACCAAGAGGCCCAGTACTTC. Translated, it gives CASSESGLDQEAQYF. The chain combines TRBV6-1 with TRBJ2-5; D remains ambiguous. The CDR3 spans 15 residues. CDR1 is MNHNS and CDR2 is SASEGT in the germline V gene.

This clonotype appeared a few times. This CDR3 reads CSAAAVELSNTEAFF. CDR3 nucleotides: TGCAGTGCCGCCGCGGTAGAATTGAGTAACACTGAAGCTTTCTTT. The V call is TRBV20-1, the J call TRBJ1-1; D call uncertain. Looked up from germline, CDR1 is DFQATT and CDR2 is SNEGSKA (reference sequence). This CDR3 contains 15 residues. The V gene lost 6 bases and the J gene lost 2 bases, with 19 bases spanning the gap.

This clonotype appeared a few times. Just one base apart from a much larger clone, this may be a read error. The chain recombines TRBV12-3 or TRBV12-4 with TRBJ2-1; maybe TRBD2 (6 bases). Deletions cut 3 bases from V and 12 bases from J, with 21 bases between. The CDR3 sequence is 15 residues long. This CDR3 reads CASSFGSSLMSGQFF. For the CDR3, the DNA is TGTGCCAGCAGTTTCGGGAGCAGTCTAATGAGTGGGCAGTTCTTC.